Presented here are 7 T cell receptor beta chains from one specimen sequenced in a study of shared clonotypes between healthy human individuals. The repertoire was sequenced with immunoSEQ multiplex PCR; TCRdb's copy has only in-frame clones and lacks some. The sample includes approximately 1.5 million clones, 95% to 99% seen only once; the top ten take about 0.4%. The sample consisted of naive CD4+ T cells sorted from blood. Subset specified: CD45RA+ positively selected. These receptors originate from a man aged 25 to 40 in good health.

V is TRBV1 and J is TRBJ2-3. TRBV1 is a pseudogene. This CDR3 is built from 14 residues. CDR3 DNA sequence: TGCACCAGCAGCCAACGTACCCCCACAGATACGCAGTATTTT. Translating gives CTSSQRTPTDTQYF.

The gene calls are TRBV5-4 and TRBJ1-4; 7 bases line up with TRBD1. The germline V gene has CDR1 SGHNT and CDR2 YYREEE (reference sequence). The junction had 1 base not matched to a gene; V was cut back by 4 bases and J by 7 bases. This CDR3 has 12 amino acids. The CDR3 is CASSRDSEKLFF. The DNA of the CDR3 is TGTGCCAGCAGCAGGGACAGTGAAAAACTGTTTTTT.

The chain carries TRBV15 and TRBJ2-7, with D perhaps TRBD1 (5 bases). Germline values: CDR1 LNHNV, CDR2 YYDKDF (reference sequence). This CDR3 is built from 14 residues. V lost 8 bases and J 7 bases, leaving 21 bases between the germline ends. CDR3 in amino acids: CATAKRGRSGEQYF. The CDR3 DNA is TGTGCCACCGCCAAAAGGGGCCGATCTGGGGAGCAGTACTTC.

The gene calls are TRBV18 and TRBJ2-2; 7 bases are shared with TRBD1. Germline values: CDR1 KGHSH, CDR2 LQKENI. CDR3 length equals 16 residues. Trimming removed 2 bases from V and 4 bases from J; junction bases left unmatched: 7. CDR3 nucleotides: TGTGCCAGCTCACCAATGAGACAGGGTTTCACCGGGGAGCTGTTTTTT. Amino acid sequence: CASSPMRQGFTGELFF.

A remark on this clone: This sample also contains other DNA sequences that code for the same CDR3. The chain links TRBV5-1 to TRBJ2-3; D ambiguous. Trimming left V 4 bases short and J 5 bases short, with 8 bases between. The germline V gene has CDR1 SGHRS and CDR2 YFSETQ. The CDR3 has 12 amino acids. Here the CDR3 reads CASSLDGDTQYF. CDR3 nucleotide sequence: TGCGCCAGCAGCCTGGACGGAGATACGCAGTATTTT.

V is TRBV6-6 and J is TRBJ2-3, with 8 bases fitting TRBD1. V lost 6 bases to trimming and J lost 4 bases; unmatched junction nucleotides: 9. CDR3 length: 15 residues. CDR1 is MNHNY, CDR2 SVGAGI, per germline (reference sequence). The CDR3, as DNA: TGTGCCAGCAGCCCCCGGGACAGGAATTCAGATACGCAGTATTTT. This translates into CASSPRDRNSDTQYF.

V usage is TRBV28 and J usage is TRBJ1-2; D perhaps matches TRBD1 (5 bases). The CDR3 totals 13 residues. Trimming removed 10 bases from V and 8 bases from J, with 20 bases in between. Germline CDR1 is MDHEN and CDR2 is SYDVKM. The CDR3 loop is CANQRRSGFGYTF. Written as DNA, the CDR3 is TGTGCCAACCAACGGCGGTCAGGGTTCGGCTACACCTTC.